A single sample is the source of the 13 T cell receptor beta chains below, sequenced in a study of cytomegalovirus exposure and HLA in healthy donors. The PCR was carried out with 60 Vbeta primers and 13 Jbeta primers. Using immunoSEQ multiplex PCR, the repertoire was profiled, and TCRdb retains in-frame clones only, with some absent. The sample includes approximately 280,000 clones, 86% of them seen just once. The sample was PBMCs. The receptors were gathered from a man aged 40-49 years in good health and CMV-seropositive.

J is TRBJ2-7 and V is TRBV7-2; TRBD2 agrees at 8 bases. The CDR3 consists of 16 residues. The J segment lost 6 bases and the V segment lost 5 bases, leaving 15 bases of the junction unmatched. Germline V gives CDR1 SGHTA, CDR2 FQGNSA. The CDR3 nucleotides are TGTGCCAGCAGCAAAACCGGGACTAGGGAGGCTGGCGAGCAGTACTTC. It translates to CASSKTGTREAGEQYF. Full variable domain (remainder filled in from reference TRBV7-2 and TRBJ2-7): GAGVSQSPSNKVTEKGKDVELRCDPISGHTALYWYRQSLGQGLEFLIYFQGNSAPDKSGLPSDRFSAERTGGSVSTLTIQRTQQEDSAVYLCASSKTGTREAGEQYFGPGTRLTVT.

This chain uses TRBV30 with TRBJ2-1; TRBD2 aligns across 9 bases. CDR3 length: 14 amino acids. The germline V gene has CDR1 GTSNPN and CDR2 SVGIG (reference sequence). J lost 6 bases, V lost 2 bases, and 5 bases had no gene match. CDR3 protein: CAWSTGGRGNEQFF. CDR3 DNA: TGTGCCTGGAGTACTGGCGGGAGGGGCAATGAGCAGTTCTTC.

The chain combines TRBV19 with TRBJ1-1, with TRBD1 matching over 7 bases. The CDR3 is made up of 13 amino acids. J was trimmed by 7 bases and V by 7 bases; bases with no gene match: 9. Looked up from germline, CDR1 is LNHDA and CDR2 is SQIVND (reference sequence). CDR3 nucleotides: TGTGCCAGTACGGGGTTAGGGGACAGTGAAGCTTTCTTT. This sequence encodes CASTGLGDSEAFF. Full variable domain (missing parts from reference TRBV19 and TRBJ1-1): DGGITQSPKYLFRKEGQNVTLSCEQNLNHDAMYWYRQDPGQGLRLIYYSQIVNDFQKGDIAEGYSVSREKKESFPLTVTSAQKNPTAFYLCASTGLGDSEAFFGQGTRLTVV.

The chain couples TRBV4-3 to TRBJ2-1, with D possibly being TRBD2 (6 bases). Per the germline V gene, CDR1 is LGHNA and CDR2 is YSLEER. Trimming cost V 0 bases and J 1 base, with 7 bases left between them. The CDR3 length is 15 residues. DNA for the CDR3: TGCGCCAGCAGCCAAGAAGGGACTTCCTACAATGAGCAGTTCTTC. It translates to CASSQEGTSYNEQFF.

V gene TRBV29-1 combines with J gene TRBJ1-2; 7 bases align to TRBD1. Germline loops: CDR1 SQVTM, CDR2 ANQGSEA. The trim removed 2 bases at V and 7 bases at J, leaving 13 bases unmatched. The CDR3 contains 15 residues. The CDR3 reads CSVEFEGAHGFGYTF. The CDR3 nucleotides are TGCAGCGTTGAATTTGAGGGGGCGCACGGTTTTGGCTACACCTTC.

The chain joins TRBV19 to TRBJ2-1, with 14 bases aligning to TRBD2. This CDR3 is built from 15 residues. Trimming removed 8 bases from V and 9 bases from J; junction bases left unmatched: 9. Germline lookup yields CDR1 LNHDA and CDR2 SQIVND (reference sequence). The CDR3 loop reads CASCPGTSGSCEQFF. CDR3 DNA sequence: TGTGCCAGTTGTCCCGGGACTAGCGGGAGTTGTGAGCAGTTCTTC.

The chain joins TRBV29-1 to TRBJ1-2; no definite D call. Looked up from germline, CDR1 is SQVTM and CDR2 is ANQGSEA. Trimming stripped 2 bases from V and 4 bases from J, with 17 bases between. The CDR3 loop spans 15 amino acids. Written as DNA, the CDR3 is TGCAGCGTTGAAATGTACGGCTACGGAGGCTATGGCTACACCTTC. Its protein is CSVEMYGYGGYGYTF.

This chain joins TRBV5-4 and TRBJ1-1; D remains unclear. In germline, CDR1 is SGHNT, CDR2 YYREEE (reference sequence). Trimming removed 5 bases from V and 3 bases from J, with 11 bases in between. The CDR3 is made up of 13 amino acids. The CDR3 DNA follows: TGTGCCAGCAGAACCGGGATTTACACTGAAGCTTTCTTT. Translated: CASRTGIYTEAFF.

The chain couples TRBV7-9 to TRBJ2-2, with a tentative D call TRBD1 (5 bases). Trimming removed 2 bases from V and 3 bases from J, with 13 bases in between. Germline assignment: CDR1 SEHNR and CDR2 FQNEAQ (reference sequence). The CDR3 runs to 16 residues. The CDR3 DNA follows: TGTGCCAGCAGCTTAAACGCAGGGCCCGACACCGGGGAGCTGTTTTTT. This sequence encodes CASSLNAGPDTGELFF.

V usage is TRBV5-1 and J usage is TRBJ1-2; 10 bases match TRBD1. This CDR3 spans 17 amino acids. J gave up 8 bases and V 5 bases, and 18 bases lay outside the gene matches. The V gene's germline CDR1 is SGHRS and CDR2 YFSETQ. This CDR3 reads CASSPWDRGGRAGGYTF. CDR3 DNA sequence: TGCGCCAGCAGTCCGTGGGACAGGGGAGGAAGAGCCGGCGGCTACACCTTC.

V is TRBV28 and J is TRBJ1-1; possibly TRBD1 for D (5 bases). Trimming took 8 bases from V and 3 from J, leaving 19 bases between them. This CDR3 spans 15 amino acids. The germline CDR1 and CDR2 sequences are MDHEN and SYDVKM. DNA for the CDR3: TGTGCCAGCCTGGGGGGGAAAGGGGAGGACACTGAAGCTTTCTTT. Protein sequence: CASLGGKGEDTEAFF.

The gene calls are TRBV19 and TRBJ2-7; 12 bases map to TRBD1. After removal of 5 bases from V and 5 bases from J, the junction contained 10 bases not matched to a gene. This CDR3 is built from 16 residues. Germline V gives CDR1 LNHDA, CDR2 SQIVND (reference sequence). The CDR3 DNA reads as TGTGCCAGTAGTGGTCTGGGGGGACAGGGGGCCCACGAGCAGTACTTC. Protein product: CASSGLGGQGAHEQYF. Combining the CDR3 with reference TRBV19 and TRBJ2-7 gives the whole variable domain DGGITQSPKYLFRKEGQNVTLSCEQNLNHDAMYWYRQDPGQGLRLIYYSQIVNDFQKGDIAEGYSVSREKKESFPLTVTSAQKNPTAFYLCASSGLGGQGAHEQYFGPGTRLTVT.

This clone was recorded once. The rearrangement links TRBV28 to TRBJ2-7; 8 bases agree with TRBD1. With 2 bases clipped from V and 4 bases from J, the junction kept 7 bases outside the gene matches. CDR3 length equals 15 residues. Germline loops: CDR1 MDHEN, CDR2 SYDVKM. The CDR3 here is CASSLTGTGLYEQYF. CDR3 nucleotides: TGTGCCAGCAGTTTAACCGGGACAGGCTTATACGAGCAGTACTTC.